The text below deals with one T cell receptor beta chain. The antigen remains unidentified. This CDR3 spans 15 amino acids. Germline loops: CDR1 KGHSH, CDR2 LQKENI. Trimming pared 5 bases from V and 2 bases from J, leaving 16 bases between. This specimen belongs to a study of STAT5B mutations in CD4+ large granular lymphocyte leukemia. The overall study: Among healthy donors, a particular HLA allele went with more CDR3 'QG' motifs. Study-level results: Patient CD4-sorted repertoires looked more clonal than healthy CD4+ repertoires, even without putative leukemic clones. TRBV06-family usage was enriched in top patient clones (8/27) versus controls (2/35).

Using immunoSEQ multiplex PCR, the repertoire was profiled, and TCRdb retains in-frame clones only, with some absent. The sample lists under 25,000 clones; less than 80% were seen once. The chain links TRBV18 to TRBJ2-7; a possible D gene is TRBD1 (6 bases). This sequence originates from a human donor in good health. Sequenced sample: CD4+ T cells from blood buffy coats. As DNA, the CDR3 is TGTGCCAGCTCATCCGAGAGGGGGAGTACCTACGAGCAGTACTTC. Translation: CASSSERGSTYEQYF.